The sample holds a few counts of the clone carrying this T cell receptor (beta chain). The assay was immunoSEQ multiplex PCR, and TCRdb's table has in-frame clones only and misses some. The sample yields approximately 310,000 clones, about nine tenths seen once. The V gene lost 0 bases and the J gene lost 5 bases, with 14 bases spanning the gap. Germline values: CDR1 SGHDN, CDR2 FVKESK. CDR3 size: 15 residues. The data were obtained in a study of blood T cell repertoires in COVID-19. Sequences were obtained from peripheral blood. The TCR originated in a man aged 45 to 65 with active or convalescent COVID-19. V usage is TRBV14 and J usage is TRBJ2-7; D not certain. CDR3 in amino acids: CASSQDLSGFHEQYF. The CDR3 region has the DNA TGTGCCAGCAGCCAAGATCTCTCCGGGTTCCACGAGCAGTACTTC.